This TCR beta chain was documented in a study of cytotoxic CD8 clonotypes in ibrutinib-treated CLL. Overall study context: Following a median 12 months of treatment, with a range of 6 to 36, response samples were taken. Study-wide points: Baseline-level clonality went beyond age-matched healthy donors and moved in step with circulating CD8+ T-cell counts. Higher clonality was seen at ibrutinib response and a return toward baseline at progression. The study found public clonotypes uncommon, contracting or stable on treatment.

The CDR3 is made up of 15 amino acids. CDR1 SGHAT and CDR2 FQDESV come from the germline V gene (reference sequence). V dropped 5 bases and J dropped 4; count of bases not matched to a gene: 4. Comments on this clone: As yet, its antigen is unknown.

Sequenced by immunoSEQ multiplex PCR; TCRdb stores in-frame clones only, minus some. The repertoire holds roughly 180,000 clones, over 55% seen once, with 13% in the top ten. The sequences come from PBMCs, collected after 24 months of ibrutinib treatment. This clonotype was sampled from a human donor with chronic lymphocytic leukemia. The chain is built from TRBV11-1 and TRBJ1-5, with 11 bases that match TRBD1. The CDR3 region has the DNA TGTGCCAGCAGCAAGGACAGGGGGCTTAATCAGCCCCAGCATTTT. Translated: CASSKDRGLNQPQHF. Together with reference TRBV11-1 and TRBJ1-5, the CDR3 gives the full variable domain: EAEVAQSPRYKITEKSQAVAFWCDPISGHATLYWYRQILGQGPELLVQFQDESVVDDSQLPKDRFSAERLKGVDSTLKIQPAELGDSAMYLCASSKDRGLNQPQHFGDGTRLSIL.